Each of the 17 T cell receptor beta chains below was sequenced from the same sample in a study of siplizumab effects on memory and regulatory T cells. The assay was immunoSEQ multiplex PCR, and TCRdb's table has in-frame clones only and misses some. The sample shows 110,000 or so clones, 93% of them seen only once. Sequenced sample: non-Treg CD4+ T cells sorted from blood. The receptors originated from a human donor in good health.

J is TRBJ2-1 and V is TRBV7-6; the match to TRBD2 covers 8 bases. This CDR3 is built from 18 residues. Unmatched junction bases numbered 13, after V lost 1 base and J lost 5 bases. The germline V gene encodes CDR1 SGHVS and CDR2 FNYEAQ. The CDR3 nucleotides are TGTGCCAGCAGCTTAGGGGTCCCTAGCGGGTCCAGGGACAATGAGCAGTTCTTC. Translated, it gives CASSLGVPSGSRDNEQFF.

This chain uses TRBV19 with TRBJ1-2; D gene unclear. The CDR3 has 15 residues. V lost 2 bases to trimming and J lost 2 bases, with 12 bases between them. Germline V gene data show CDR1 as LNHDA and CDR2 as SQIVND (reference sequence). The CDR3 spells CASSIYGEGNYGYTF. In DNA, the CDR3 is TGTGCCAGTAGTATATATGGGGAGGGCAACTATGGCTACACCTTC.

The V gene is TRBV6-5, the J gene TRBJ2-7; the match to TRBD1 covers 7 bases. The CDR3 length is 13 residues. V gave up 2 bases and J gave up 2 bases; unmatched junction bases: 0. Germline V gives CDR1 MNHEY, CDR2 SVGAGI. CDR3 region: CASSYQGAYEQYF. Written as DNA, the CDR3 is TGTGCCAGCAGTTACCAGGGGGCCTACGAGCAGTACTTC.

The chain has TRBV2 and TRBJ2-1, with 8 bases lining up with TRBD2. The CDR3 length is 17 residues. Per germline, CDR1 SNHLY and CDR2 FYNNEI. V gave up 7 bases and J gave up 0 bases; unmatched junction bases: 11. CDR3 DNA: TGTGCCAGCAAAGGCGGGGGGTATCGTAGCTCCTACAATGAGCAGTTCTTC. It encodes CASKGGGYRSSYNEQFF.

The sample holds one count of this clone. This rearrangement joins TRBV7-3 to TRBJ2-3; D might be TRBD2 (6 bases). Trimming pared 5 bases from V and 4 bases from J, leaving 13 bases between. Germline CDR1 reads SGHTA; CDR2 reads FQGTGA. This CDR3 contains 14 residues. The CDR3 DNA reads TGTGCCAGCAGCCCCGGGACTTTAGCAGATACGCAGTATTTT. This translates into CASSPGTLADTQYF. The full variable domain, with the rest looked up from reference TRBV7-3 and TRBJ2-3, is GAGVSQTPSNKVTEKGKYVELRCDPISGHTALYWYRQSLGQGPEFLIYFQGTGAADDSGLPNDRFFAVRPEGSVSTLKIQRTERGDSAVYLCASSPGTLADTQYFGPGTRLTVL.

V gene TRBV7-3 combines with J gene TRBJ1-2; D gene ambiguous. Trimming left V 5 bases short and J 2 bases short, with 15 bases between. Germline-derived CDR1 and CDR2 are SGHTA and FQGTGA. The CDR3 runs 15 residues. Written as DNA, the CDR3 is TGTGCCAGCAGCCCGTCGGGCGGGGAAAACTATGGCTACACCTTC. Translating it yields CASSPSGGENYGYTF.

This chain links TRBV18 with TRBJ2-7, with 9 bases fitting TRBD2. Germline CDR1 is KGHSH and CDR2 is LQKENI. This CDR3 contains 19 residues. The junction had 15 bases not matched to a gene; V was cut back by 3 bases and J by 0 bases. The CDR3 nucleotides read TGTGCCAGCTCACCGAGGACTAGTGCGGGGGGGCCAATCTCCTACGAGCAGTACTTC. Encoded protein: CASSPRTSAGGPISYEQYF.

The V call is TRBV6-4, the J call TRBJ1-6; a weak D match, TRBD1 (5 bases). Trimming removed 3 bases at V and 10 bases at J, with 13 bases between. Germline values: CDR1 MRHNA, CDR2 SNTAGT. The CDR3 has 14 residues. The DNA for the CDR3 is TGTGCCAGCAGTGAGGGGACCCAATCCTCACCCCTCCACTTT. Protein product: CASSEGTQSSPLHF.

The genes are TRBV5-1 and TRBJ2-1; D gene unclear. The CDR3 sequence is 11 residues long. Germline assignment: CDR1 SGHRS and CDR2 YFSETQ. The V end was cut by 0 bases, the J end by 7 bases, with 2 bases between. This chain's CDR3 is CASSLENEQFF. The CDR3 region has the DNA TGCGCCAGCAGCTTGGAAAATGAGCAGTTCTTC.

This chain joins TRBV5-1 and TRBJ2-5; D unclear. V shed 2 bases and J shed 5 bases, with 10 bases lying between them. This CDR3 has 13 residues. CDR1 is SGHRS, CDR2 YFSETQ, per germline. DNA of the CDR3: TGCGCCAGCAGCTTCAGGCTTTTGGAGACCCAGTACTTC. Translated, it gives CASSFRLLETQYF.

The chain has TRBV7-2 and TRBJ2-5, with D unresolved. Per the germline V gene, CDR1 is SGHTA and CDR2 is FQGNSA. Trimming removed 5 bases at V and 7 bases at J, with 17 bases between. The CDR3 contains 14 residues. DNA for the CDR3: TGTGCCAGCAGCCCTTCCCGCAGTGACGGGACCCAGTACTTC. It translates to CASSPSRSDGTQYF.

This clone turned up a few times. The CDR3 DNA sequence: TGTGCCAGCAGCGTAAATAGCAATCAGCCCCAGCATTTT. It yields the protein CASSVNSNQPQHF. The chain carries TRBV7-3 and TRBJ1-5; D ambiguous. In germline, CDR1 is SGHTA, CDR2 FQGTGA. The CDR3 has 13 residues. V lost 5 bases, J lost 0 bases, and 5 bases lay in between.

The V call is TRBV5-1, the J call TRBJ2-1; no reliable D call. This CDR3 is 15 amino acids long. V gave up 0 bases and J gave up 1 base, with 8 bases separating them. Germline CDR1 SGHRS, CDR2 YFSETQ. As DNA, the CDR3 is TGCGCCAGCAGCTTGGGGGCGGTTTCCTACAATGAGCAGTTCTTC. This codes for CASSLGAVSYNEQFF.

This chain uses TRBV5-4 with TRBJ1-6; D remains ambiguous. From germline, CDR1 is SGHNT and CDR2 YYREEE (reference sequence). There are 15 residues in the CDR3. Trimming stripped 5 bases from V and 7 bases from J, with 16 bases between. CDR3 bases: TGTGCCAGCAGGCATAACCAAGAATGGAATTCACCCCTCCACTTT. Translated, it gives CASRHNQEWNSPLHF.

CDR3 residues: CASSEEDHYGYTF. In nucleotides, the CDR3 is TGTGCCAGCAGTGAAGAGGATCACTATGGCTACACCTTC. The chain has TRBV6-1 and TRBJ1-2; D ambiguous. The germline CDR1 and CDR2 sequences are MNHNS and SASEGT. This CDR3 comprises 13 residues. Trimming removed 1 base at V and 3 bases at J, with 6 bases between.

The chain links TRBV7-9 to TRBJ2-1; tentative D call: TRBD1 (6 bases). CDR1 and CDR2 (germline): SEHNR, FQNEAQ (reference sequence). The CDR3 length is 12 residues. The CDR3 here is CAGQISYNEQFF. The CDR3 DNA is TGTGCGGGACAAATCTCCTACAATGAGCAGTTCTTC.

V is TRBV16 and J is TRBJ1-5; TRBD1 is a possible D gene (5 bases). With 3 bases removed from V and 3 bases from J, the gap between germline ends came to 9 bases. Germline CDR1 KGHSY, CDR2 FQNENV. The CDR3 spans 14 residues. The CDR3 nucleotides read TGTGCCAGCAGCCAGAGACAGCTCAATCAGCCCCAGCATTTT. Amino acid sequence: CASSQRQLNQPQHF.